The clone carrying this TCR beta chain has more than one count but fewer than ten. Its antigen is not identified. This sample stems from a study of CD8+ T cells in alopecia areata. General observations from the study: Shared TCR sequences were less clear between patients than in mice, possibly partly from HLA diversity.

Treatment specified: oral pan-JAK inhibitor, 5-10 mg twice daily. It was cDNA, reverse transcribed from extracted RNA, that served as the sequencing template. The table came from immunoSEQ multiplex PCR; TCRdb's copy has only in-frame clones and leaves some out. The sample records about 150,000 clones, 45% to 65% being singletons. The receptor comes from a human donor with alopecia areata. Sequenced here: CD8+ T cells sorted from blood, sampled at week 4, from a patient treated with tofacitinib.

This CDR3 reads CASRQEGTGELFF. The CDR3, as DNA: TGTGCCAGCAGACAGGAAGGCACCGGGGAGCTGTTTTTT. The rearrangement links TRBV9 to TRBJ2-2; D might be TRBD1 (5 bases). Germline assignment: CDR1 SGDLS and CDR2 YYNGEE. This CDR3 is built from 13 residues. The ends were cut back, 5 bases at V and 4 bases at J, with 9 bases in the middle.